This is a list of T cell receptor beta chains from one sample in a study of T-cell memory formation after mild COVID-19. TCRdb analysed the 5' RACE reads with MiXCR anew, one entry per CDR3 protein. The table shows around 430,000 distinct CDR3 sequences, with more than 15% occurring only once. The source material was PBMCs or a T cell subset sorted from them (not recorded which). Source of these receptors: a man aged 18 to 29 who had mild COVID-19 (a few samples of this study predate the infection). Cell type and time point are not known. CDR3s include the opening cysteine and the closing phenylalanine or tryptophan. The D gene is left open where the match is weak. Where a row states a size, it is once, few, many or the class of an expanded clone; other rows omit it.

few	TRBV12-3/TRBV12-4	.	TRBJ2-1	TGTGCCAGCTTGTCTGGGGTCCCCAATGAGCAGTTCTTC	CASLSGVPNEQFF
.	TRBV5-1	.	TRBJ1-3	TGCGCCAGCAGCATTACACCCTCTGGAAACACCATATATTTT	CASSITPSGNTIYF
few	TRBV29-1	.	TRBJ2-1	TGCAGCGTTGAAGATCGTCGCGAGTGGGGGTCCTACAATGAGCAGTTCTTC	CSVEDRREWGSYNEQFF
few	TRBV7-2	TRBD1	TRBJ2-7	TGTGCCAGCACTCCACAGGGGGCTGGATACGAGCAGTACTTC	CASTPQGAGYEQYF
few	TRBV29-1	TRBD2	TRBJ2-5	TGCAGCGCTGCTCCCGTGGGGGGGATCCAAGAGACCCAGTACTTC	CSAAPVGGIQETQYF
.	TRBV7-8	.	TRBJ1-2	TGTGCCAGCAGCTTAGATCCGGGGGCCCAAGGCTACACCTTC	CASSLDPGAQGYTF
.	TRBV14	TRBD2	TRBJ2-1	TGTGCCAGCAGCTCAGAGGCCAGCGGGGGGGCTCGAGAGCAGTTCTTC	CASSSEASGGAREQFF
.	TRBV12-3/TRBV12-4	.	TRBJ1-4	TGTGCCAGCAGTTTTTCAGGGACCGGGGAAAAACTGTTTTTT	CASSFSGTGEKLFF
.	TRBV29-1	.	TRBJ1-1	TGCAGCGTTTATCCAGGGGCTCGGAACACTGAAGCTTTCTTT	CSVYPGARNTEAFF
many	TRBV5-1	.	TRBJ2-6	TGCGCCAGCAGCCCATTCGCCCCTGGGGCCAACGTCCTGACTTTC	CASSPFAPGANVLTF
.	TRBV5-5	.	TRBJ1-5	TGTGCCAGCAGCTTGGGGGCTGCGGGTCAGCCCCAGCATTTT	CASSLGAAGQPQHF
.	TRBV6-5	.	TRBJ2-4	TGTGCCAGCAGTTACACCCAGGGGAACGTTCAGTACTTC	CASSYTQGNVQYF
few	TRBV28	.	TRBJ1-5	TGTGCCAGCATCCCCGGTAGTGGAAATCAGCCCCAGCATTTT	CASIPGSGNQPQHF
few	TRBV10-3	.	TRBJ2-5	TGTGCCATCAGTGTGGCGGGGGCCCGGGGGGAGACCCAGTACTTC	CAISVAGARGETQYF
.	TRBV18	.	TRBJ2-5	TGTGCCAGCTCACCTCAGGTCGGCCAAGAGACCCAGTACTTC	CASSPQVGQETQYF
.	TRBV9	TRBD1	TRBJ1-1	TGTGCCAGCAGGGGACAGGACAACACTGAAGCTTTCTTT	CASRGQDNTEAFF
.	TRBV6-5	.	TRBJ2-6	TGTGCCAGCACCCCCTTAGGTTCTGGGGCCAACGTCCTGACTTTC	CASTPLGSGANVLTF
.	TRBV2	.	TRBJ1-2	TGTGCCAGCAGTTACGCAGGGGTTGGTGGCTACACCTTC	CASSYAGVGGYTF
few	TRBV4-3	.	TRBJ2-2	TGCGCCAGCAGCCATTCAGGGAACGGGGAGCTGTTTTTT	CASSHSGNGELFF
few	TRBV7-2	.	TRBJ2-7	TGTGCCAGCAGCTTAGTAGGATCTAGCAGCCACGAGCAGTACTTC	CASSLVGSSSHEQYF
.	TRBV7-2	TRBD1	TRBJ2-7	TGTGCCAGCAGCTCGTACCGGGACAGGGTGTACGAGCAGTACTTC	CASSSYRDRVYEQYF
.	TRBV12-3/TRBV12-4	.	TRBJ1-3	TGTGCCAGCAGTCCTCGGGAGCCCAGGGCAGGAAACACCATATATTTT	CASSPREPRAGNTIYF
.	TRBV6-6	.	TRBJ2-1	TGTGCCAGCAGTTACTTGCTAGCTGGTGAGCAGTTCTTC	CASSYLLAGEQFF
.	TRBV4-1	.	TRBJ2-1	TGCGCCAGCAGCCAAGATAAGGGGGACGCCTACAATGAGCAGTTCTTC	CASSQDKGDAYNEQFF
few	TRBV4-1	.	TRBJ2-1	TGCGCCAGCAGGAACGGGGCAGCATCCTACAATGAGCAGTTCTTC	CASRNGAASYNEQFF
.	TRBV7-2	.	TRBJ1-2	TGTGCCAGCACCCCCCAGGTGGGATTTGGCTACACCTTC	CASTPQVGFGYTF
.	TRBV6-4	.	TRBJ2-3	TGTGCCAGCAGTGATCCACCCCTTGATACGCAGTATTTT	CASSDPPLDTQYF
few	TRBV7-8	TRBD2	TRBJ2-2	TGTGCCAGCAGCTTCACAAGCGGGGGGGCTTGGACCGGGGAGCTGTTTTTT	CASSFTSGGAWTGELFF
many	TRBV18	TRBD1	TRBJ1-2	TGTGCCAGCAGTCCTGACAGGGACTATGGCTACACCTTC	CASSPDRDYGYTF
.	TRBV18	TRBD1	TRBJ1-2	TGTGCCAGCTCACCACCGGACAGGGGTTCCTATGGCTACACCTTC	CASSPPDRGSYGYTF
few	TRBV20-1	TRBD1	TRBJ1-1	TGCAGTGCTAACGAACAGGGGCCAAACACTGAAGCTTTCTTT	CSANEQGPNTEAFF
few	TRBV6-5	.	TRBJ1-1	TGTGCCAGCACCGTTCAACCGGGACTGCCTCCGGGGGCTTTCTTT	CASTVQPGLPPGAFF
.	TRBV6-5	.	TRBJ1-2	TGTGCCAGCAGTCGAATGGGGAACTATGGCTACACCTTC	CASSRMGNYGYTF
few	TRBV6-5	TRBD1	TRBJ1-1	TGTGCCAGCAGCCAGACAGGGCACCGGAACACTGAAGCTTTCTTT	CASSQTGHRNTEAFF
few	TRBV11-2	TRBD2	TRBJ2-1	TGTGCCAGCAGCTCATGGGGAGTAGCGGGGAGCAATGAGCAGTTCTTC	CASSSWGVAGSNEQFF
.	TRBV5-1	.	TRBJ1-2	TGCGCCAGCAGCTTGGAGTCAGGGTATGGCTACACCTTC	CASSLESGYGYTF
few	TRBV5-1	.	TRBJ2-3	TGCGCCAGCAGCTGGGGCGCCCTCACAGATACGCAGTATTTT	CASSWGALTDTQYF
.	TRBV7-9	.	TRBJ1-4	TGTGCCAGCAGCTCATCCAGCGCCGAAAAACTGTTTTTT	CASSSSSAEKLFF
.	TRBV4-2	.	TRBJ2-7	TGTGCCAGCAGCCAACCTACAGGATCCTACGAGCAGTACTTC	CASSQPTGSYEQYF
few	TRBV7-2	TRBD2	TRBJ2-1	TGTGCCAGCGGACTAGCGGGGGGGAGCTCCTACAATGAGCAGTTCTTC	CASGLAGGSSYNEQFF
many	TRBV5-1	.	TRBJ2-3	TGCGCCAGCAGCCCAGACCTGGGGGGCACAGATACGCAGTATTTT	CASSPDLGGTDTQYF
once	TRBV20-1	.	TRBJ1-6	TGCAGTGCTTGGGACGGGGGGAATTCACCCCTCCACTTT	CSAWDGGNSPLHF
few	TRBV6-5	TRBD1	TRBJ1-4	TGTGCCAGCAGTTACTCCCGGGACAGCGAAAAACTGTTTTTT	CASSYSRDSEKLFF
few	TRBV7-9	.	TRBJ2-7	TGTGCCAGCAGCTTAGTCGGGATCTCCTACGAGCAGTACTTC	CASSLVGISYEQYF
.	TRBV5-5	.	TRBJ1-2	TGTGCCAGCACCCTCGGGGGTTATGGCTACACCTTC	CASTLGGYGYTF